The rows below give T cell receptor beta chains drawn from one sample of a study of T cell responses to AZD1222 COVID-19 vaccine. Sequencing used immunoSEQ multiplex PCR; TCRdb keeps in-frame clones, though not all of them. The repertoire holds around 80,000 clones, with 70% to 90% as singletons. Sequences were derived from peripheral blood, sampled 28 days after the second AZD1222 dose. Receptor source: an adult who received the AZD1222 COVID-19 vaccine. The CDR3 runs from the conserved cysteine through the conserved F or W. Only part of the rows carry a size: once, few, many, or a class if the clone is expanded.

v_gene	j_gene	abundance	CDR3aa
TRBV29-1	TRBJ1-1	few	CSAHRGTEAFF
TRBV30	TRBJ1-2	few	CAWSLTGYGYTF
TRBV30	TRBJ2-2	once	CAWTPGPSTGELFF
TRBV18	TRBJ1-2	NA	CASSQPGRDFGYTF
TRBV4-2	TRBJ2-7	NA	CASSQAGTGGGQYF
TRBV30	TRBJ1-1	NA	CAWSQQRTEAFF
TRBV6-6	TRBJ2-3	NA	CASSYFAGGTDTQYF
TRBV19	TRBJ1-2	once	CASSTTLLNGYTF
TRBV6-5	TRBJ2-5	few	CASTKGRGQETQYF
TRBV18	TRBJ1-1	NA	CASSTGTGNTEAFF
TRBV15	TRBJ2-3	NA	CATGRITSTDTQYF
TRBV5-1	TRBJ1-1	NA	CASSLAGGHTEAFF
TRBV4-1	TRBJ1-5	NA	CASSQEVTGDQPQHF
TRBV4-1	TRBJ1-4	NA	CASSQDFYRDGGGEKLFF
TRBV12-5	TRBJ2-1	once	CASGLDRGLYNEQFF
TRBV18	TRBJ2-3	NA	CASSLRRDTQYF
TRBV28	TRBJ2-7	few	CASRGWGASLNEQYF
TRBV4-1	TRBJ2-1	NA	CASSHQGNGDNEQFF
TRBV6-5	TRBJ1-3	once	CASSSEQGSGNTIYF
TRBV29-1	TRBJ2-3	NA	CSATPTSTDTQYF
TRBV27	TRBJ2-1	NA	CASSLSLALYNEQFF
TRBV6-2/TRBV6-3	TRBJ1-1	NA	CASSYSGGNTEAFF
TRBV27	TRBJ1-2	NA	CASSPLDAGQGGYTF
TRBV4-1	TRBJ2-7	once	CASSQETLNSDTSYEQYF
TRBV7-8	TRBJ2-3	NA	CASRQNPRDRQYF
TRBV2	TRBJ1-6	few	CASSAIQGSSPLHF
TRBV6-5	TRBJ1-2	NA	CASSPGPNYGYTF
TRBV5-1	TRBJ2-1	NA	CASSLGNEQFF
TRBV5-1	TRBJ2-5	NA	CASSLGQGRETQYF
TRBV14	TRBJ2-1	NA	CASNTGGTYNEQFF
TRBV6-5	TRBJ1-2	NA	CASKSTNYGYTF
TRBV28	TRBJ1-2	NA	CASSLSGQGVAGYTF
TRBV15	TRBJ1-5	once	CATSTLQERETGAFLPQHF
TRBV11-2	TRBJ2-7	NA	CASSLGVLQYF
TRBV7-9	TRBJ1-6	NA	CASSSGTGVRANSPLHF
TRBV7-9	TRBJ2-5	few	CASSLGGQPNQETQYF
TRBV12-3/TRBV12-4	TRBJ1-2	NA	CASSFRRNYGYTF
TRBV9	TRBJ2-5	NA	CASSLSPQQETQYF
TRBV6-5	TRBJ1-2	NA	CASSYSWTGTNYGYTF
TRBV19	TRBJ2-2	NA	CASSDWGPGELFF